Following are 5 T cell receptor beta chains from one sample sequenced in a study of CD8 T cells in ankylosing spondylitis. Antigens of these TCRs are unknown. TCRdb analysed the 5' RACE reads with MiXCR anew, one entry per CDR3 protein. The data contain roughly 670,000 distinct CDR3 sequences, 19% of them singletons. Whole-study results and caveats: A TCR beta motif of about 8 highly homologous variants seemed to mark ankylosing spondylitis blood.

Sequenced sample: blood, either unsorted or a sorted T cell fraction (not recorded which). These receptors originate from a male donor with ankylosing spondylitis.

The chain has TRBV27 and TRBJ2-1, with TRBD2 matching over 7 bases. This CDR3 contains 14 residues. The V gene's germline CDR1 is MNHEY and CDR2 SMNVEV (reference sequence). Losses at the gene ends were 8 bases for V and 10 bases for J; bases not matched to a gene: 14. The CDR3 nucleotides are TGTGCCAGCCTCCCCGCGGGAGCTAGTAAGGAGCAGTTCTTC. This codes for CASLPAGASKEQFF.

This clonotype has just a few counts. The rearrangement links TRBV3-1 to TRBJ2-7; possibly TRBD1 for D (6 bases). This CDR3 has 16 amino acids. V was clipped by 0 bases and J by 0 bases, with 12 bases between them. The germline V gene has CDR1 LGHDT and CDR2 YNNKEL (reference sequence). The CDR3 here is CASSQDSGTPSYEQYF. CDR3 bases: TGTGCCAGCAGCCAAGATTCAGGGACACCCTCCTACGAGCAGTACTTC.

The chain uses TRBV29-1 and TRBJ2-2; D could derive from TRBD1 or TRBD2 (5 bases each). CDR1 is SQVTM and CDR2 is ANQGSEA in the germline V gene. Trimming pared 5 bases from V and 2 bases from J, leaving 9 bases between. CDR3 size: 13 residues. The CDR3 sequence: CSVRDQNTGELFF. The CDR3 DNA is TGCAGCGTTCGGGACCAAAACACCGGGGAGCTGTTTTTT.

A few counts support this clonotype. V is TRBV20-1 and J is TRBJ2-1; no definite D call. From germline, CDR1 is DFQATT and CDR2 SNEGSKA (reference sequence). Trimming took 3 bases from V and 0 from J, leaving 6 bases between them. The CDR3 is made up of 13 amino acids. The CDR3 loop is CSARISSYNEQFF. The DNA of the CDR3 is TGCAGTGCTAGGATCTCCTCCTACAATGAGCAGTTCTTC.

The chain joins TRBV11-2 to TRBJ1-2; 11 bases line up with TRBD1. The CDR3 runs to 15 residues. CDR1 is SGHAT and CDR2 is FQNNGV in the germline V gene. V lost 5 bases, J lost 8 bases, and 10 bases stayed unmatched. CDR3 region: CASSKDRGRSLGYTF. The CDR3 DNA is TGTGCCAGCAGCAAGGACAGGGGGCGCAGTTTGGGCTACACCTTC. Full variable domain (missing parts from reference TRBV11-2 and TRBJ1-2): EAGVAQSPRYKIIEKRQSVAFWCNPISGHATLYWYQQILGQGPKLLIQFQNNGVVDDSQLPKDRFSAERLKGVDSTLKIQPAKLEDSAVYLCASSKDRGRSLGYTFGSGTRLTVV.